This entry is about one TCR beta chain. The antigen remains undetermined. Trimming cost V 3 bases and J 5 bases, with 8 bases left between them. Germline V lookup: CDR1 SGDLS, CDR2 YYNGEE. This CDR3 is built from 12 residues. The data were obtained in a study of a mutant IDH1 vaccine in newly diagnosed glioma. About the research overall: Vaccines were first given 4-6 weeks after radiotherapy alone, or with temozolomide cycles. Points from the study as a whole: Whatever changes occurred in top peripheral T cell clonotypes seemed unrelated to pseudoprogression.

Time point here: week 5, during vaccination. Every vaccination contained 300 ug of the mutant IDH1 20-mer peptide and was paired with topical imiquimod. Here immunoSEQ multiplex PCR was the method, and the copy in TCRdb shows in-frame clones only, minus some. The sample lists roughly 40,000 clones; 91% were seen once. The clonotype was recovered from a man over 45 with glioma. This chain uses TRBV9 with TRBJ1-1, with TRBD1 as a possible D gene (6 bases). The source was PBMCs, collected from a glioma patient whose treatment included an IDH1 peptide vaccine. The CDR3 reads CASSGGRTEAFF. Here the CDR3 DNA reads TGTGCCAGCAGCGGGGGGCGGACTGAAGCTTTCTTT.